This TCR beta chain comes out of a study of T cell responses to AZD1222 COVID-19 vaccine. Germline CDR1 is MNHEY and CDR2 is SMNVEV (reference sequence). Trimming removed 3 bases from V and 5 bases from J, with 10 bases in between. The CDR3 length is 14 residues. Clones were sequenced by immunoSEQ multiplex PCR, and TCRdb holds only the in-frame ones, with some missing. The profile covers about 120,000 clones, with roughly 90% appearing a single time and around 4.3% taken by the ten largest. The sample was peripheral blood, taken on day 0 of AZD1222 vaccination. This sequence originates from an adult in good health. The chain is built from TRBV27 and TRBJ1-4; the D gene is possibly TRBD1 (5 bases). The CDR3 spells CASSFDRSNEKLFF. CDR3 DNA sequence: TGTGCCAGCAGTTTTGACAGATCAAATGAAAAACTGTTTTTT.